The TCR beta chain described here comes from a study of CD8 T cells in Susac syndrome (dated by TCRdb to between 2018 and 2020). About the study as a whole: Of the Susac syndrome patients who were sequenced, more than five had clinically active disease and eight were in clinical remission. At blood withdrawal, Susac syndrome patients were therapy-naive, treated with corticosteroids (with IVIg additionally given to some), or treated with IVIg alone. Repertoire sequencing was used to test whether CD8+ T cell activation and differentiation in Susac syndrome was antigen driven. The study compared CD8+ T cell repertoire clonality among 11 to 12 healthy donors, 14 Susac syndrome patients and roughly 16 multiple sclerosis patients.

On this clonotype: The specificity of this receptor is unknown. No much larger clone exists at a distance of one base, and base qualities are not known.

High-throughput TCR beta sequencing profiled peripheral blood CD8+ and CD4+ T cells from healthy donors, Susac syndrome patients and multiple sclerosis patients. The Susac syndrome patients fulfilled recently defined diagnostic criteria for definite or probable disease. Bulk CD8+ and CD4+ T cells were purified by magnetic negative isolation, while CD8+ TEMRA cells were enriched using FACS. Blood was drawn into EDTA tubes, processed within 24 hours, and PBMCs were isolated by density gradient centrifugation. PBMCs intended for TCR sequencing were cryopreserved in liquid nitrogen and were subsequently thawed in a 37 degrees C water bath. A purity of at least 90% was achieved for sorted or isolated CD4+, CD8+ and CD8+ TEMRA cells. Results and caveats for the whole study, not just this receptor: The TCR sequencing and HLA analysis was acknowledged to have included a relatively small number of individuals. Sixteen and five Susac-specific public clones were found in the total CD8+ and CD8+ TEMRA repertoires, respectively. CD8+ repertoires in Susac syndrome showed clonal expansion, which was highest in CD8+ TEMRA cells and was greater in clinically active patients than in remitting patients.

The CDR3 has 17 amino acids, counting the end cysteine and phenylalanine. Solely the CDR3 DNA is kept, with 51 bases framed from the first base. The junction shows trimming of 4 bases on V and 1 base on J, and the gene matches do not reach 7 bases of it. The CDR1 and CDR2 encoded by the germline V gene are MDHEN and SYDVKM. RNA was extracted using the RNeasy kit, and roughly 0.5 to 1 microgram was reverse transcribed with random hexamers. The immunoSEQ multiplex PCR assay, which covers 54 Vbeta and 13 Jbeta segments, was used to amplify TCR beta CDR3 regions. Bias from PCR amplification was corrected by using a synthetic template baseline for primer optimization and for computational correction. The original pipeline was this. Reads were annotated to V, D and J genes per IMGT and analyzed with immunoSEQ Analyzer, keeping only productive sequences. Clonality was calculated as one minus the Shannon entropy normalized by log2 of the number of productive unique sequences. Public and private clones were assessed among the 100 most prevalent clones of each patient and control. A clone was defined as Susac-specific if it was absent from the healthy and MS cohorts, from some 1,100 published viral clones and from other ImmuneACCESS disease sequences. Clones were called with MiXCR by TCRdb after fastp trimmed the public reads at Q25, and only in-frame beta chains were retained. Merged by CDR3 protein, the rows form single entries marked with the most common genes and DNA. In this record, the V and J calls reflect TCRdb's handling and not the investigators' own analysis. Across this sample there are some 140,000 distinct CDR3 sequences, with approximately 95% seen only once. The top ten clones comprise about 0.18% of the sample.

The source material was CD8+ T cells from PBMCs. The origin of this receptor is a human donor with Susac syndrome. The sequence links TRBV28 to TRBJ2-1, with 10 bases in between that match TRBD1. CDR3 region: CASSWLGTGASYNEQFF. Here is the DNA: TGTGCCAGCAGTTGGCTCGGGACAGGGGCTTCCTACAATGAGCAGTTCTTC. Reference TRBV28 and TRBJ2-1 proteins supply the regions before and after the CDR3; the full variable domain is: DVKVTQSSRYLVKRTGEKVFLECVQDMDHENMFWYRQDPGLGLRLIYFSYDVKMKEKGDIPEGYSVSREKKERFSLILESASTNQTSMYLCASSWLGTGASYNEQFFGPGTRLTVL.